The 20 T cell receptor beta chains reported below all come from one sample, sequenced in a study of blood T cell repertoires in COVID-19. Measured with immunoSEQ multiplex PCR; TCRdb has only the in-frame clones, and not every one. The sample has roughly 200,000 clones; approximately 88% are singletons. The sequenced sample consisted of peripheral blood. These receptors were obtained from a middle-aged woman with COVID-19, enrolled during active disease.

This sequence joins TRBV5-1 and TRBJ2-5; 9 bases agree with TRBD2. Germline CDR1 and CDR2: SGHRS and YFSETQ. The CDR3 consists of 14 residues. V trimming: 3 bases; J trimming: 2 bases; junction bases outside the gene matches: 2. The CDR3 DNA reads TGCGCCAGCAGCTATACTAGCGGGCAAGAGACCCAGTACTTC. Protein: CASSYTSGQETQYF. The full variable domain, completed using reference TRBV5-1 and TRBJ2-5, is KAGVTQTPRYLIKTRGQQVTLSCSPISGHRSVSWYQQTPGQGLQFLFEYFSETQRNKGNFPGRFSGRQFSNSRSEMNVSTLELGDSALYLCASSYTSGQETQYFGPGTRLLVL.

The chain carries TRBV19 and TRBJ1-2, with a possible D match to TRBD1 (5 bases). The CDR3 length is 14 residues. Germline CDR1 LNHDA, CDR2 SQIVND (reference sequence). V lost 7 bases and J lost 4, with 16 bases in between. Written as DNA, the CDR3 is TGTGCCAGTAAGACGGGGGGTGTGGGCTATGGCTACACCTTC. Translation: CASKTGGVGYGYTF.

The J gene is TRBJ2-7, the V gene TRBV25-1, with 9 bases matching TRBD1. The CDR3 has 15 amino acids. Germline V gene lookup returns CDR1 MGHDK and CDR2 SYGVNS. J was trimmed by 2 bases and V by 3 bases; bases with no gene match: 5. DNA of the CDR3: TGTGCCAGCAGTGACGACAGGGGGGAAACCTACGAGCAGTACTTC. It is translated as CASSDDRGETYEQYF.

The V and J genes are TRBV5-8 and TRBJ2-1; D may be TRBD2 (6 bases). The germline CDR1 and CDR2 sequences are SGHTS and YDEGEE. Trimming stripped 4 bases from V and 4 bases from J, with 12 bases between. The length of the CDR3 is 14 residues. The CDR3 DNA reads as TGTGCCAGCAGCACCGGACGGGAGTACAATGAGCAGTTCTTC. Translating gives CASSTGREYNEQFF.

The genes are TRBV2 and TRBJ1-5, with D possibly matching TRBD1 (6 bases). This CDR3 is built from 20 residues. Germline CDR1 is SNHLY and CDR2 is FYNNEI. V lost 2 bases and J 1 base, leaving 24 bases between the germline ends. CDR3 protein: CASSEPMAQGYFQSNQPQHF. In DNA, the CDR3 is TGTGCCAGCAGTGAACCGATGGCACAGGGATATTTTCAGAGCAATCAGCCCCAGCATTTT.

In this sample, this clone turned up once. This rearrangement joins TRBV14 to TRBJ1-2; 8 positions agree with TRBD1. Germline CDR1 is SGHDN and CDR2 is FVKESK. Trimming took 5 bases from V and 2 from J; bases not matched to a gene: 4. The CDR3 is made up of 14 amino acids. The CDR3 here is CASSADRANYGYTF. The CDR3 DNA reads TGTGCCAGCAGCGCGGACAGGGCGAACTATGGCTACACCTTC.

The chain links TRBV4-1 to TRBJ2-3, with TRBD2 identical over 12 bases. V dropped 3 bases and J dropped 0; count of bases not matched to a gene: 7. The germline gives CDR1 MGHRA, CDR2 YSYEKL. This CDR3 region has 18 residues. CDR3 loop: CASSQTSGGPRSTDTQYF. The CDR3 DNA sequence: TGCGCCAGCAGCCAGACTAGCGGGGGCCCAAGAAGCACAGATACGCAGTATTTT.

The CDR3 DNA sequence: TGTGCCAGCAGTTTCGGGTCACTTTCCTACGAGCAGTACTTC. Translating gives CASSFGSLSYEQYF. The chain carries TRBV28 and TRBJ2-7; the D is unclear. Trimming stripped 3 bases from V and 1 base from J, with 10 bases between. The length of the CDR3 is 14 residues. Germline CDR1 reads MDHEN; CDR2 reads SYDVKM.

The chain employs TRBV6-4 and TRBJ2-1; TRBD2 agrees at 10 bases. The CDR3 is 16 residues long. J gave up 6 bases and V 1 base, and 6 bases lay outside the gene matches. The V gene's germline CDR1 is MRHNA and CDR2 SNTAGT. CDR3 in amino acids: CASSDWSSGSLNEQFF. The CDR3 region has the DNA TGTGCCAGCAGTGACTGGTCTAGCGGGAGTCTCAATGAGCAGTTCTTC.

The chain is built from TRBV5-4 and TRBJ1-6, with 7 bases identical to TRBD1. Germline V gives CDR1 SGHNT, CDR2 YYREEE (reference sequence). The trim removed 0 bases at V and 6 bases at J, leaving 6 bases unmatched. This CDR3 has 16 amino acids. CDR3 amino acids: CASSLGSGQSNSPLHF. The CDR3 DNA reads as TGTGCCAGCAGCTTGGGTTCGGGACAGAGTAATTCACCCCTCCACTTT.

This clone was detected only once. The chain employs TRBV7-9 and TRBJ1-1; D call uncertain. This CDR3 contains 13 residues. Germline V gives CDR1 SEHNR, CDR2 FQNEAQ (reference sequence). The V end was cut by 0 bases, the J end by 4 bases, with 6 bases between. The CDR3 region is CASSLATVTEAFF. The CDR3, as DNA: TGTGCCAGCAGCTTAGCTACAGTCACTGAAGCTTTCTTT.

V and J are TRBV6-5 and TRBJ2-5; perhaps TRBD2 as D (5 bases). V gave up 6 bases and J gave up 5 bases, with 13 bases separating them. Germline V gives CDR1 MNHEY, CDR2 SVGAGI. The length of the CDR3 is 13 residues. CDR3 amino acids: CASSRGPLETQYF. Written as DNA, the CDR3 is TGTGCCAGCAGCCGAGGGCCGTTGGAGACCCAGTACTTC.

The chain uses TRBV28 and TRBJ1-1, with unresolved D. V dropped 7 bases and J dropped 4 bases, with 16 bases sitting between them. The CDR3 totals 14 residues. Germline-derived CDR1 and CDR2 are MDHEN and SYDVKM. CDR3 nucleotides: TGTGCCAGCAAAAATGGCCTAGGAGGCACTGAAGCTTTCTTT. It encodes CASKNGLGGTEAFF.

This chain uses TRBV28 with TRBJ2-1, with 9 bases matching TRBD2. V dropped 2 bases and J dropped 3; count of bases not matched to a gene: 5. The V gene's germline CDR1 is MDHEN and CDR2 SYDVKM. The CDR3 totals 16 residues. The CDR3 DNA sequence: TGTGCCAGCAGTTTACAGTCAGCGGGAGGCTACAATGAGCAGTTCTTC. It specifies CASSLQSAGGYNEQFF.

The V call is TRBV28, the J call TRBJ1-1; D not certain. This CDR3 spans 17 amino acids. Germline loops: CDR1 MDHEN, CDR2 SYDVKM. V lost 5 bases to trimming and J lost 3 bases, with 22 bases between them. As DNA, the CDR3 is TGTGCCAGCAGTCTACGACTCGGACGGCGGGAGGACACTGAAGCTTTCTTT. Its translation is CASSLRLGRREDTEAFF.

This chain connects TRBV7-2 to TRBJ2-7; 9 bases are a match to TRBD1. Germline trimming cut 3 bases from V and 2 bases from J; bases unmatched to any gene: 2. The CDR3 loop spans 14 amino acids. From germline, CDR1 is SGHTA and CDR2 FQGNSA. The CDR3 region has the DNA TGTGCCAGCAGCTTTGGACAGGGGCCCTACGAGCAGTACTTC. Its translation: CASSFGQGPYEQYF.

The chain joins TRBV7-2 to TRBJ2-7; 9 nucleotides line up with TRBD1. Losses at the gene ends were 5 bases for V and 2 bases for J; bases not matched to a gene: 4. Germline V CDR1 and CDR2: SGHTA, FQGNSA. This CDR3 has 14 residues. CDR3 in amino acids: CASSETGGPYEQYF. The CDR3 DNA reads as TGTGCCAGCAGCGAGACAGGGGGGCCCTACGAGCAGTACTTC. The whole variable domain, remainder taken from reference TRBV7-2 and TRBJ2-7, is GAGVSQSPSNKVTEKGKDVELRCDPISGHTALYWYRQSLGQGLEFLIYFQGNSAPDKSGLPSDRFSAERTGGSVSTLTIQRTQQEDSAVYLCASSETGGPYEQYFGPGTRLTVT.

The chain recombines TRBV7-9 with TRBJ2-4, with 7 bases identical to TRBD1. Germline V lookup: CDR1 SEHNR, CDR2 FQNEAQ (reference sequence). Trimming cost V 3 bases and J 2 bases; bases outside gene matches: 10. This CDR3 is built from 17 residues. The CDR3 is CASSFWTGSFTKNIQYF. CDR3 DNA: TGTGCCAGCAGCTTTTGGACAGGTTCGTTTACCAAAAACATTCAGTACTTC.

This clone was found once. This same CDR3 is encoded by further DNA sequences in the sample. The chain has TRBV9 and TRBJ1-3; weak D call: TRBD1 (5 bases). Germline CDR1 SGDLS, CDR2 YYNGEE. The length of the CDR3 is 14 residues. The V and J ends lost 1 base and 2 bases respectively, with 7 bases between them. This CDR3 is CASSVTRAGNTIYF. The CDR3 coding sequence is TGTGCCAGCAGCGTAACCAGGGCTGGAAACACCATATATTTT.

The gene calls are TRBV27 and TRBJ1-3; TRBD1 might be the D (5 bases). Per the germline V gene, CDR1 is MNHEY and CDR2 is SMNVEV (reference sequence). This CDR3 has 14 residues. V shed 5 bases and J shed 3 bases, with 11 bases lying between them. The CDR3 nucleotides read TGTGCCAGCAGTCCGCGGGGGGGTGGAAACACCATATATTTT. It codes for CASSPRGGGNTIYF.